Shown below are 23 T cell receptor beta chains from a single sample sequenced in a study of blood T cell repertoires in COVID-19. Profiled with immunoSEQ multiplex PCR; TCRdb holds only in-frame clones, not every one. The sample shows 25,000 to 35,000 clones, nearly 90% of them seen only once. Sequencing was performed on peripheral blood. The receptors were sampled from a man in his 60s with active COVID-19.

The chain recombines TRBV3-1 (or the pseudogene TRBV3-2) with TRBJ1-3; maybe TRBD1 (5 bases). Germline CDR1 is LGHDT and CDR2 is YNNKEL (reference sequence). The CDR3 has 15 residues. Deletions cut 5 bases from V and 2 bases from J, with 13 bases between. CDR3 protein: CASSARRATGNTIYF. The CDR3 DNA sequence: TGTGCCAGCAGCGCCCGCAGGGCGACTGGAAACACCATATATTTT.

The chain is built from TRBV28 and TRBJ1-1, with 7 bases aligning to TRBD1. Germline CDR1 MDHEN, CDR2 SYDVKM. The CDR3 spans 12 residues. After removal of 4 bases from V and 13 bases from J, the junction contained 9 bases not matched to a gene. This CDR3 is CASSSRTGSGFF. In DNA, the CDR3 is TGTGCCAGCAGTTCCCGGACAGGCTCGGGTTTCTTT. The full variable domain, in which reference TRBV28 and TRBJ1-1 provide the parts outside the CDR3, is DVKVTQSSRYLVKRTGEKVFLECVQDMDHENMFWYRQDPGLGLRLIYFSYDVKMKEKGDIPEGYSVSREKKERFSLILESASTNQTSMYLCASSSRTGSGFFGQGTRLTVV.

The CDR3 sequence: CASSSDGIQNTEAFF. The CDR3 DNA is TGTGCCAGCAGTTCGGACGGGATTCAGAACACTGAAGCTTTCTTT. V gene TRBV6-2 or TRBV6-3 combines with J gene TRBJ1-1; D not certain. This CDR3 is built from 15 residues. Germline CDR1 MNHEY, CDR2 SVGEGT. Trimming removed 4 bases from V and 1 base from J, with 13 bases in between.

The chain has TRBV24-1 and TRBJ1-2, with D unresolved. The CDR3 spans 12 residues. Trimming shortened V by 4 bases and J by 8 bases, and 10 bases separated the two germline ends. Per germline, CDR1 KGHDR and CDR2 SFDVKD. This CDR3 reads CATSEGLGGYTF. As DNA, the CDR3 is TGTGCCACCAGTGAAGGACTCGGGGGCTACACCTTC.

The rearrangement joins TRBV7-9 to TRBJ2-3; 11 bases align to TRBD2. Germline lookup yields CDR1 SEHNR and CDR2 FQNEAQ (reference sequence). After removal of 4 bases from V and 2 bases from J, the junction contained 5 bases not matched to a gene. The CDR3 length is 16 residues. The CDR3 here is CASSSLLAGVTDTQYF. The CDR3 DNA is TGTGCCAGCAGCTCCCTACTAGCGGGGGTCACAGATACGCAGTATTTT.

The rearrangement joins TRBV5-1 to TRBJ1-1; 10 bases map to TRBD1. The CDR3 extends over 15 amino acids. Trimming cost V 4 bases and J 5 bases; bases outside gene matches: 8. The germline CDR1 and CDR2 sequences are SGHRS and YFSETQ. Here the CDR3 DNA reads TGCGCCAGCAGCGGCCGGGACAGGGGTGGGACTGAAGCTTTCTTT. It specifies CASSGRDRGGTEAFF.

The chain combines TRBV5-4 with TRBJ2-7; 10 bases are a match to TRBD1. Germline CDR1 SGHNT, CDR2 YYREEE (reference sequence). The V segment lost 3 bases and the J segment 2 bases; nucleotides outside the gene matches: 8. This CDR3 is built from 16 residues. The CDR3 spells CASSSPGQGFTYEQYF. The CDR3 bases are TGTGCCAGCAGCTCTCCGGGACAGGGGTTCACCTACGAGCAGTACTTC.

The rearrangement uses TRBV12-5 and TRBJ2-7, with TRBD2 matching 7 bases. V shed 1 base, J shed 6 bases, and the junction held 24 bases outside the gene matches. The CDR3 has 20 amino acids. Germline V lookup: CDR1 LGHNT, CDR2 FRNRAP. The CDR3 sequence: CASGLDIRRGPEGTTGEQYF. The CDR3, as DNA: TGTGCTAGTGGTTTGGACATACGGCGGGGTCCTGAGGGGACTACAGGCGAGCAGTACTTC.

This chain uses TRBV2 with TRBJ2-1; D might be TRBD1 (6 bases). Trimming stripped 4 bases from V and 9 bases from J, with 16 bases between. CDR1 and CDR2 from the germline V gene are SNHLY and FYNNEI. The CDR3 has 14 amino acids. CDR3 protein: CASSVITGLGEQFF. CDR3 sequence (DNA): TGTGCCAGCAGTGTTATAACAGGGCTCGGTGAGCAGTTCTTC.

This clone was seen a single time. This chain connects TRBV5-1 to TRBJ1-1, with D perhaps TRBD1 (5 bases). The length of the CDR3 is 14 residues. Trimming took 3 bases from V and 3 from J, leaving 12 bases between them. The germline V gene encodes CDR1 SGHRS and CDR2 YFSETQ. CDR3 loop: CASSWTPGDTEAFF. As DNA, the CDR3 is TGCGCCAGCAGCTGGACCCCGGGGGACACTGAAGCTTTCTTT.

This sequence joins TRBV5-4 and TRBJ1-4, with no clear D. Trimming shortened V by 4 bases and J by 5 bases, and 15 bases separated the two germline ends. Germline CDR1 and CDR2: SGHNT and YYREEE (reference sequence). This CDR3 is 15 amino acids long. The CDR3 nucleotides are TGTGCCAGCAGCCCCGGAACAGAAGCCAATGAAAAACTGTTTTTT. Translated, it gives CASSPGTEANEKLFF.

The chain combines TRBV7-2 with TRBJ2-3; D might be TRBD1 (6 bases). The germline V gene has CDR1 SGHTA and CDR2 FQGNSA. V was pared by 0 bases and J by 6 bases, with 16 bases between. The CDR3 runs 16 residues. The CDR3 region is CASSLAQGSWGDTQYF. The CDR3 DNA is TGTGCCAGCAGCTTAGCGCAGGGGAGTTGGGGGGATACGCAGTATTTT.

The V gene is TRBV7-9, the J gene TRBJ1-5; weak D call: TRBD1 (5 bases). The CDR3 runs to 15 residues. CDR1 and CDR2 (germline): SEHNR, FQNEAQ (reference sequence). V shed 5 bases and J shed 1 base, with 12 bases lying between them. The DNA of the CDR3 is TGTGCCAGCAGCGGGGATAGGGGAAGCAATCAGCCCCAGCATTTT. Translated: CASSGDRGSNQPQHF.

V usage is TRBV3-1 (or the pseudogene TRBV3-2) and J usage is TRBJ1-4; no clear D gene. The CDR3 is made up of 14 amino acids. V lost 0 bases, J lost 6 bases, and 8 bases lay in between. CDR1 LGHDT and CDR2 YNNKEL come from the germline V gene (reference sequence). The CDR3 nucleotides are TGTGCCAGCAGCCAAGACCGGAGCGATGAAAAACTGTTTTTT. Residues: CASSQDRSDEKLFF.

The chain uses TRBV4-2 and TRBJ2-6, with 11 nucleotides matching TRBD1. The CDR3 consists of 16 residues. Germline assignment: CDR1 LGHNA and CDR2 YNFKEQ. V lost 3 bases and J lost 4; bases outside the gene matches: 2. The CDR3 is CASSQDRGRGANVLTF. DNA for the CDR3: TGTGCCAGCAGCCAGGACAGGGGGCGGGGGGCCAACGTCCTGACTTTC.

The V and J genes are TRBV11-3 and TRBJ1-2; D gene ambiguous. Between the trimmed V and J ends, which lost 4 bases and 8 bases, there was a span of 14 bases. CDR1 and CDR2 from the germline V gene are SGHNT and YENEEA. This CDR3 has 13 amino acids. The CDR3 nucleotides are TGTGCCAGCAGCTATGACGGGGATTTGGGCTACACCTTC. It yields the protein CASSYDGDLGYTF.

This rearrangement joins TRBV4-1 to TRBJ1-1; 7 nucleotides match TRBD1. The length of the CDR3 is 16 residues. The ends lost 0 bases at V and 3 bases at J; junction bases unmatched: 7. The germline V gene has CDR1 MGHRA and CDR2 YSYEKL. The CDR3 region has the DNA TGCGCCAGCAGCCAAGATCCCCCAGGGGGGTACACTGAAGCTTTCTTT. This sequence encodes CASSQDPPGGYTEAFF.

This chain links TRBV5-1 with TRBJ2-2; 8 bases fit TRBD1. Germline CDR1 and CDR2: SGHRS and YFSETQ. This CDR3 comprises 15 residues. V shed 4 bases, J shed 7 bases, and the junction held 9 bases outside the gene matches. The CDR3 region is CASSPGQGANGELFF. CDR3 bases: TGCGCCAGCAGCCCGGGGCAGGGGGCTAACGGGGAGCTGTTTTTT.

The chain has TRBV27 and TRBJ1-5; weak D call: TRBD1 (5 bases). Deletions cut 4 bases from V and 4 bases from J, with 11 bases between. The germline V gene has CDR1 MNHEY and CDR2 SMNVEV (reference sequence). The CDR3 has 14 residues. The CDR3 nucleotides are TGTGCCAGCAGTTCGCTCCGACAGAATCAGCCCCAGCATTTT. Its protein is CASSSLRQNQPQHF.

V usage is TRBV18 and J usage is TRBJ2-1, with 8 bases identical to TRBD2. With 0 bases clipped from V and 0 bases from J, the junction kept 7 bases outside the gene matches. Germline V lookup: CDR1 KGHSH, CDR2 LQKENI. This CDR3 comprises 18 residues. The chain's CDR3 is CASSPPRGSGDSYNEQFF. DNA for the CDR3: TGTGCCAGCTCACCACCTCGGGGTAGCGGGGACTCCTACAATGAGCAGTTCTTC. Variable domain in full (rest from reference TRBV18 and TRBJ2-1): NAGVMQNPRHLVRRRGQEARLRCSPMKGHSHVYWYRQLPEEGLKFMVYLQKENIIDESGMPKERFSAEFPKEGPSILRIQQVVRGDSAAYFCASSPPRGSGDSYNEQFFGPGTRLTVL.

This chain joins TRBV18 and TRBJ1-1; D gene unclear. CDR3 length: 14 amino acids. Per germline, CDR1 KGHSH and CDR2 LQKENI. Trimming removed 3 bases at V and 6 bases at J, with 14 bases between. The CDR3 here is CASSPVRISAEAFF. The CDR3 DNA sequence: TGTGCCAGCTCACCCGTGCGGATAAGCGCTGAAGCTTTCTTT.

The chain links TRBV2 to TRBJ2-3; perhaps TRBD2 as D (6 bases). The V end lost 2 bases, the J end lost 2 bases, and 11 bases lay between the germline ends. This CDR3 is built from 15 residues. CDR1 and CDR2 (germline): SNHLY, FYNNEI. CDR3 sequence reads: CASSEWGDDTDTQYF. CDR3 DNA sequence: TGTGCCAGCAGTGAATGGGGGGACGACACAGATACGCAGTATTTT.

The CDR3 DNA is TGTGCCAGCAGCTCAGGGGGCAGTATGGCTTTCTTT. Translated: CASSSGGSMAFF. The chain uses TRBV11-3 and TRBJ1-1; 8 bases line up with TRBD1. Germline lookup yields CDR1 SGHNT and CDR2 YENEEA. This CDR3 comprises 12 residues. Trimming at V came to 4 bases and at J to 11 bases, leaving 6 bases not matched to a gene.